A selection of T cell receptor beta chains follows, all from one sample in a study of T-cell reconstitution after alpha-beta-depleted transplantation in children. TCRdb re-called the PCR reads with MiXCR, one entry per CDR3 protein. Seen here are some 8,000 distinct CDR3 sequences, roughly 12% observed once, and the top ten hold about half. Sequenced here: PBMCs, mostly from graft donor cells, sampled 60 days after TCRalphabeta/CD19-depleted stem cell transplant. The receptors originated from a patient aged 2-15 years who had a stem cell transplant for inherited bone marrow failure, so the T cells may come from the graft donor. CDR3s include the opening cysteine and the closing phenylalanine or tryptophan. Each record gives: V gene, clone size, D gene, J gene, CDR3 protein, CDR3 DNA. A D gene is named only where the DNA matches it firmly. Clone size, where shown, is once, few, many, or a class for clones that have expanded.

>TRBV2|many|TRBD1|TRBJ1-1
CASRDRSRVTEAFF
TGTGCCAGCAGGGACAGGAGTCGGGTCACTGAAGCTTTCTTT
>TRBV7-9|many|TRBD1|TRBJ2-5
CASSLAGSWSHGQGQAETQYF
TGTGCCAGCAGCTTAGCAGGGTCATGGAGCCACGGACAGGGCCAGGCAGAGACCCAGTACTTC
>TRBV7-2|many|.|TRBJ2-7
CASSIRTVYEQYF
TGTGCCAGCAGCATCCGGACAGTCTACGAGCAGTACTTC
>TRBV28|.|.|TRBJ2-3
CASSLGGTDTQYF
TGTGCCAGCAGTTTGGGCGGCACAGATACGCAGTATTTT
>TRBV7-9|many|.|TRBJ1-1
CAGEQTEAFF
TGTGCCGGAGAGCAGACTGAAGCTTTCTTT
>TRBV6-2/TRBV6-3|many|TRBD1|TRBJ2-7
CASSPDRGSEQYF
TGTGCCAGCAGTCCGGACAGGGGTAGTGAGCAGTACTTC
>TRBV7-9|many|.|TRBJ2-3
CASSLGTDTQYF
TGTGCCAGCAGCTTAGGCACAGATACGCAGTATTTT
>TRBV24-1|medium-sized|.|TRBJ2-7
CATSGGAAYEQYF
TGTGCCACCAGTGGGGGGGCGGCCTACGAGCAGTACTTC
>TRBV7-9|medium-sized|.|TRBJ1-2
CASSLGLRADGYTF
TGTGCCAGCAGCTTAGGCTTACGGGCCGATGGCTACACCTTC
>TRBV19|.|.|TRBJ2-7
CASSIDLGYEQYF
TGTGCCAGTAGTATAGATTTGGGGTACGAGCAGTACTTC
>TRBV4-2|once|.|TRBJ1-2
CASGFRRVGYTF
TGTGCCAGCGGCTTCAGGCGCGTCGGCTACACCTTC
>TRBV7-9|many|.|TRBJ2-1
CAGGRFYNEQFF
TGTGCCGGCGGTAGATTCTACAATGAGCAGTTCTTC
>TRBV13|.|.|TRBJ1-1
CASSLAMTGNMNTEAFF
TGTGCCAGCAGCTTAGCGATGACGGGTAACATGAACACTGAAGCTTTCTTT
>TRBV7-9|.|TRBD2|TRBJ2-1
CASSFRLAGINEQFF
TGTGCCAGCAGCTTCAGACTAGCGGGAATAAATGAGCAGTTCTTC
>TRBV29-1|many|.|TRBJ2-5
CSVEGGEETQYF
TGCAGCGTTGAAGGGGGCGAAGAGACCCAGTACTTC
>TRBV6-5|many|.|TRBJ1-2
CASSYRGYGYTF
TGTGCCAGCAGTTACAGGGGCTATGGCTACACCTTC
>TRBV21-1|many|.|TRBJ2-1
CASSTESSYNEQFF
TGTGCCAGCAGCACGGAGAGCTCCTACAATGAGCAGTTCTTC
>TRBV20-1|.|.|TRBJ2-7
CSAEFFGSSYEQYF
TGCAGTGCGGAGTTTTTCGGTTCCTCCTACGAGCAGTACTTC
>TRBV30|many|.|TRBJ2-5
CAWSGTETQYF
TGTGCCTGGAGTGGAACTGAGACCCAGTACTTC
>TRBV7-7|.|.|TRBJ2-5
CASSLRPGTRQETQYF
TGTGCCAGCAGCTTAAGGCCCGGGACTCGACAAGAGACCCAGTACTTC
>TRBV12-3/TRBV12-4|many|TRBD2|TRBJ2-1
CASSFRLAGGNEQFF
TGTGCCAGCAGTTTTCGGCTAGCGGGAGGAAATGAGCAGTTCTTC
>TRBV5-1|many|TRBD1|TRBJ1-2
CASSLRQGRLYGYTF
TGCGCCAGCAGCTTGAGACAGGGACGGCTCTATGGCTACACCTTC
>TRBV5-5|many|TRBD2|TRBJ2-5
CASSLYLADGETQYF
TGTGCCAGCAGCTTATACCTAGCGGATGGGGAGACCCAGTACTTC
>TRBV20-1|many|TRBD1|TRBJ1-1
CSAFARTGNTEAFF
TGCAGTGCCTTCGCCCGGACAGGGAACACTGAAGCTTTCTTT
>TRBV5-1|many|.|TRBJ2-1
CASSLTSRLYNEQFF
TGCGCCAGCAGCTTGACTAGCCGCCTATACAATGAGCAGTTCTTC
>TRBV29-1|many|TRBD2|TRBJ2-7
CSALGQRDSYEQYF
TGCAGCGCCCTGGGTCAGCGGGACTCCTACGAGCAGTACTTC